This is a list of T cell receptor beta chains from one sample in a study of control samples from healthy donors and cancer patients. Here immunoSEQ multiplex PCR was the method, and the copy in TCRdb shows in-frame clones only, minus some. The data show 130,000 or so clones, more than 80% seen once. Sequencing was performed on blood. The receptors derive from a man aged 50 to 60 in good health. Each CDR3 is given with its conserved first and last residue. D genes are given only for firm matches. Expanded clones are given a class, and other clones once, few, many or no size at all.

CDR3: CASSLKWAGVQETQYF; DNA: TGTGCCAGCAGCTTGAAGTGGGCGGGGGTACAAGAGACCCAGTACTTC; size: NA; V: TRBV5-6; J: TRBJ2-5; D: TRBD2
CDR3: CASRGPPGNYGYTF; DNA: TGTGCCAGCAGAGGCCCCCCAGGGAACTATGGCTACACCTTC; size: once; V: TRBV7-9; J: TRBJ1-2; D: NA
CDR3: CASSPRGRAEQYF; DNA: TGTGCCAGCTCACCACGGGGCAGGGCCGAGCAGTACTTC; size: NA; V: TRBV18; J: TRBJ2-7; D: NA
CDR3: CASGVPGHYNSPLHF; DNA: TGTGCCAGCGGGGTACCGGGACACTATAATTCACCCCTCCACTTT; size: NA; V: TRBV27; J: TRBJ1-6; D: NA
CDR3: CASSPRGGHEQYF; DNA: TGTGCCAGCAGTCCCCGAGGGGGCCACGAGCAGTACTTC; size: NA; V: TRBV12-3/TRBV12-4; J: TRBJ2-7; D: TRBD1
CDR3: CASSQEKVRSSGYTF; DNA: TGTGCCAGCAGCCAAGAGAAGGTCCGCTCGTCTGGCTACACCTTC; size: once; V: TRBV3-1/TRBV3-2; J: TRBJ1-2; D: NA
CDR3: CASSYRGSNTEAFF; DNA: TGTGCCAGCAGTTACCGGGGGTCGAACACTGAAGCTTTCTTT; size: NA; V: TRBV6-5; J: TRBJ1-1; D: NA
CDR3: CASSEWDTEAFF; DNA: TGTGCCAGCAGTGAATGGGACACTGAAGCTTTCTTT; size: NA; V: TRBV25-1; J: TRBJ1-1; D: NA
CDR3: CASSPVGSGANGYTF; DNA: TGCGCCAGCAGCCCTGTGGGGAGCGGAGCGAATGGCTACACCTTC; size: NA; V: TRBV4-1; J: TRBJ1-2; D: NA
CDR3: CASSARGGGTDTQYF; DNA: TGTGCCAGCAGTGCACGAGGGGGCGGCACAGATACGCAGTATTTT; size: NA; V: TRBV2; J: TRBJ2-3; D: TRBD1
CDR3: CASSDPPNTEAFF; DNA: TGTGCCAGCAGTGATCCCCCGAACACTGAAGCTTTCTTT; size: NA; V: TRBV6-4; J: TRBJ1-1; D: NA
CDR3: CASSQDSMSTDTQYF; DNA: TGTGCCAGCTCACAGGACAGCATGAGCACAGATACGCAGTATTTT; size: NA; V: TRBV18; J: TRBJ2-3; D: NA
CDR3: CASRRLENTEAFF; DNA: TGTGCCAGCAGGCGTCTGGAGAACACTGAAGCTTTCTTT; size: NA; V: TRBV12-3/TRBV12-4; J: TRBJ1-1; D: NA